Each of the 15 T cell receptor beta chains below was sequenced from the same sample in a study of T cells in Graves' hyperthyroidism and ophthalmopathy. Researchers took RNA transcripts and amplified the TCR beta CDR3 regions from them. First-round RT-PCR with HTBI primers amplified the TCR CDR3 region. TCRdb fed the multiplex PCR reads into MiXCR, producing one record per CDR3 protein. The sample gives around 620,000 distinct CDR3 sequences, about 45% of which show up once; about 20% is in the top ten. The specimen was peripheral blood or thyroid tissue (not recorded which). All receptors come from an adult woman with Graves' disease, either hyperthyroidism or ophthalmopathy (not recorded which).

The chain recombines TRBV7-2 with TRBJ2-7; perhaps TRBD1 as D (6 bases). The CDR3 is made up of 13 amino acids. Trimming removed 5 bases from V and 5 bases from J, with 13 bases in between. CDR1 is SGHTA, CDR2 FQGNSA, per germline. The CDR3, as DNA: TGTGCCAGCAGCCCACAGGGATTGCACGAGCAGTACTTC. It encodes CASSPQGLHEQYF.

The chain joins TRBV6-5 to TRBJ2-2; D is uncertain. This CDR3 region has 13 residues. In germline, CDR1 is MNHEY, CDR2 SVGAGI. V lost 10 bases, J lost 2 bases, and 11 bases lay in between. The CDR3 loop reads CAIGDINTGELFF. The DNA for the CDR3 is TGTGCCATCGGTGATATCAACACCGGGGAGCTGTTTTTT.

This clonotype has a count of ten or more. CDR3 sequence (DNA): TGTGCCAGCAGCTCGAGGGGCAGTCAGCCCCAGCATTTT. Translated: CASSSRGSQPQHF. The chain has TRBV7-2 and TRBJ1-5; D might be TRBD1 (5 bases). Trimming took off 4 bases at V and 6 bases at J, with 10 bases between the two ends. The germline V gene has CDR1 SGHTA and CDR2 FQGNSA. The CDR3 has 13 residues. The entire variable domain, with the rest obtained from reference TRBV7-2 and TRBJ1-5, is as follows: GAGVSQSPSNKVTEKGKDVELRCDPISGHTALYWYRQSLGQGLEFLIYFQGNSAPDKSGLPSDRFSAERTGGSVSTLTIQRTQQEDSAVYLCASSSRGSQPQHFGDGTRLSIL.

The CDR3 DNA follows: TGCAGCGTTGACCCCCGGTTCAAATCCTACAATGAGCAGTTCTTC. Translated, it gives CSVDPRFKSYNEQFF. The chain couples TRBV29-1 to TRBJ2-1, with D uncertain. This CDR3 region has 15 residues. Looked up from germline, CDR1 is SQVTM and CDR2 is ANQGSEA. V was clipped by 3 bases and J by 1 base, with 13 bases between them.

Worth noting for this clonotype: A clone one base away is much larger, so this may be a read error. The chain recombines TRBV29-1 with TRBJ2-5; tentative D call: TRBD2 (7 bases). Germline CDR1 and CDR2: SQVTM and ANQGSEA. CDR3 size: 16 residues. Trimming removed 4 bases from V and 7 bases from J, with 25 bases in between. The CDR3 DNA is TGCAGCGTTGGACCCCCCACGGACGGGGGGCGCGCGACCCAGTACTTC. Translation gives CSVGPPTDGGRATQYF.

The rearrangement uses TRBV7-3 and TRBJ2-1; either TRBD1 or TRBD2 may supply D (5 bases each). Germline CDR1 is SGHTA and CDR2 is FQGTGA. Trimming cost V 3 bases and J 9 bases, with 15 bases left between them. This CDR3 region has 14 residues. The CDR3 here is CASSLGGRDGEQFF. The CDR3 DNA reads as TGTGCCAGCAGCTTGGGTGGCAGGGACGGTGAGCAGTTCTTC.

The chain combines TRBV29-1 with TRBJ1-5; possibly TRBD1 for D (5 bases). The CDR3 spans 14 residues. Trimming cost V 4 bases and J 2 bases, with 12 bases left between them. The germline V gene has CDR1 SQVTM and CDR2 ANQGSEA. CDR3 DNA: TGCAGCGTTGGTTCGGGGGAGCGCAATCAGCCCCAGCATTTT. Translation: CSVGSGERNQPQHF.

The V call is TRBV30, the J call TRBJ1-5; 9 bases align to TRBD1. Germline CDR1 reads GTSNPN; CDR2 reads SVGIG (reference sequence). V lost 5 bases to trimming and J lost 4 bases; unmatched junction nucleotides: 6. This CDR3 has 14 amino acids. Here the CDR3 reads CAWAPGQGNQPQHF. The DNA of the CDR3 is TGTGCCTGGGCCCCCGGACAGGGGAATCAGCCCCAGCATTTT.

V usage is TRBV10-3 and J usage is TRBJ2-7; 7 nucleotides agree with TRBD1. This CDR3 region has 17 residues. The trim removed 0 bases at V and 7 bases at J, leaving 15 bases unmatched. Per the germline V gene, CDR1 is ENHRY and CDR2 is SYGVKD. CDR3 sequence reads: CAISESLEGLGGNEQYF. Here the CDR3 DNA reads TGTGCCATCAGTGAGTCTTTAGAAGGGTTAGGGGGCAATGAGCAGTACTTC.

This clonotype was observed many times. The V and J genes are TRBV5-1 and TRBJ1-1; D is unresolved. Trimming took 0 bases from V and 11 from J, leaving 11 bases between them. The CDR3 sequence is 12 residues long. The germline V gene has CDR1 SGHRS and CDR2 YFSETQ. CDR3: CASSLDLGGAFF. The CDR3 region has the DNA TGCGCCAGCAGCTTGGATTTGGGAGGGGCTTTCTTT.

This clonotype was recorded at least ten times. V usage is TRBV2 and J usage is TRBJ2-7, with D perhaps matching TRBD2 (5 bases). Germline V CDR1 and CDR2: SNHLY, FYNNEI. This CDR3 region has 14 residues. Between the trimmed V and J ends, which lost 1 base and 3 bases, there was a span of 10 bases. CDR3 coding DNA: TGTGCCAGCAGTGAAGAGGGAGTAAGCTACGAGCAGTACTTC. Translated: CASSEEGVSYEQYF.

This clonotype was seen many times. The chain employs TRBV30 and TRBJ1-6; D is undetermined. The CDR3 length is 11 residues. CDR1 is GTSNPN, CDR2 SVGIG, per germline (reference sequence). Trimming cost V 0 bases and J 10 bases, with 4 bases left between them. The CDR3 is CAWSVQSPLHF. The CDR3 region has the DNA TGTGCCTGGAGTGTACAATCACCCCTCCACTTT.

V and J are TRBV11-2 and TRBJ2-2; 9 bases align to TRBD1. Per germline, CDR1 SGHAT and CDR2 FQNNGV. The CDR3 is made up of 17 amino acids. V gave up 5 bases and J gave up 6 bases; unmatched junction bases: 13. The CDR3 sequence: CASSLGGDRVRSGELFF. DNA of the CDR3: TGTGCCAGCAGCCTGGGAGGGGACAGGGTTCGATCCGGGGAGCTGTTTTTT.

This chain joins TRBV6-5 and TRBJ1-5; TRBD1 is a possible D gene (5 bases). The CDR3 is 15 residues long. Germline V gene data show CDR1 as MNHEY and CDR2 as SVGAGI. Trimming shortened V by 5 bases and J by 6 bases, and 17 bases separated the two germline ends. CDR3 region: CASSAPGLAGQPQHF. CDR3 nucleotide sequence: TGTGCCAGCAGTGCGCCGGGACTAGCGGGTCAGCCCCAGCATTTT.

Only one count was recorded for this clonotype. This is likely a read error, given that the CDR3 carries no conserved phenylalanine or tryptophan at its end. This chain uses TRBV10-3 with TRBJ1-2, with a possible D match to TRBD1 (6 bases). Per the germline V gene, CDR1 is ENHRY and CDR2 is SYGVKD. CDR3 length equals 17 residues. The V end was cut by 4 bases, the J end by 3 bases, with 21 bases between. CDR3 region: CAISGPTPTGGYYGYTL. The CDR3 DNA reads TGTGCCATCAGTGGCCCTACCCCGACAGGAGGGTACTATGGCTACACCCTC.